One and the same sample provided the 18 T cell receptor beta chains below, sequenced in a study of T-cell memory formation after mild COVID-19 (dated by TCRdb to about 2021). Library creation used 5' RACE. Instrument on record: Illumina NovaSeq 6000. TCRdb reprocessing: public reads trimmed at Q25 with fastp, clones called with MiXCR, in-frame beta chains kept. Under each unique CDR3 protein, matching rows form one entry showing the most common genes and DNA. The sample records 100,000 to 150,000 distinct CDR3 sequences, less than 6.5% of which are singletons. 2% to 2.5% of the sample rests with the top ten. Sequenced: PBMCs or a T cell subset sorted from them (not recorded which). These receptors originate from an adult woman who had mild COVID-19 (a few samples of this study predate the infection). The sample titles of this study are shuffled in the database, so cell type and time point are left out; the donor was told from shared clones.

Ten or more counts support this clonotype. V gene TRBV6-5 combines with J gene TRBJ2-1; D is uncertain. The V end was cut by 7 bases, the J end by 5 bases, with 12 bases between. Germline CDR1 and CDR2: MNHEY and SVGAGI. This CDR3 contains 13 residues. CDR3 nucleotide sequence: TGTGCCAGCAAAACACAGAATAACAATGAGCAGTTCTTC. Its translation: CASKTQNNNEQFF.

This clonotype was observed many times. V gene TRBV20-1 combines with J gene TRBJ2-7; 13 nucleotides agree with TRBD2. The V gene end was trimmed by 7 bases and the J gene end by 4 bases; junction bases not matched to a gene: 4. From germline, CDR1 is DFQATT and CDR2 SNEGSKA (reference sequence). The CDR3 contains 13 residues. The CDR3 DNA follows: TGCAGTGGGACTAGCGGGAGTTGGTACGAGCAGTACTTC. Its translation is CSGTSGSWYEQYF.

This clonotype was picked up a small number of times. The CDR3 here is CASSLNTGEGSEKLFF. CDR3 nucleotides: TGTGCCAGCAGCTTAAACACAGGGGAAGGAAGTGAAAAACTGTTTTTT. This chain connects TRBV11-2 to TRBJ1-4; 7 nucleotides align to TRBD1. CDR1 SGHAT and CDR2 FQNNGV come from the germline V gene. The CDR3 is 16 residues long. V trimming: 2 bases; J trimming: 7 bases; junction bases outside the gene matches: 10.

This chain uses TRBV24-1 with TRBJ1-5; D not certain. This CDR3 has 15 amino acids. Trimming removed 3 bases from V and 5 bases from J, with 13 bases in between. Per germline, CDR1 KGHDR and CDR2 SFDVKD. This CDR3 reads CATSDGWETDQPQHF. As DNA, the CDR3 is TGTGCCACCAGTGATGGTTGGGAGACGGATCAGCCCCAGCATTTT.

The genes are TRBV19 and TRBJ1-5; D unresolved. The CDR3 contains 16 residues. V lost 3 bases, J lost 2 bases, and 14 bases lay in between. Germline CDR1 and CDR2: LNHDA and SQIVND (reference sequence). CDR3 sequence: CASSILDPRGNQPQHF. The CDR3 nucleotides are TGTGCCAGTAGTATCTTGGACCCTAGGGGCAATCAGCCCCAGCATTTT. Full variable domain (outside the CDR3, taken from reference TRBV19 and TRBJ1-5): DGGITQSPKYLFRKEGQNVTLSCEQNLNHDAMYWYRQDPGQGLRLIYYSQIVNDFQKGDIAEGYSVSREKKESFPLTVTSAQKNPTAFYLCASSILDPRGNQPQHFGDGTRLSIL.

The table lists this clonotype with many counts. The V gene is TRBV7-2, the J gene TRBJ2-3, with D uncertain. V lost 2 bases and J lost 0, with 6 bases in between. CDR1 is SGHTA and CDR2 is FQGNSA in the germline V gene. This CDR3 comprises 14 residues. This CDR3 reads CASSLQASTDTQYF. The CDR3 bases are TGTGCCAGCAGCTTACAGGCCAGCACAGATACGCAGTATTTT.

This clonotype has just a few counts. The CDR3 nucleotides are TGTGCCAGCAGTCGAAGGACTAGCGGGAGGGTTAACTCCTACAATGAGCAGTTCTTC. This gives the protein CASSRRTSGRVNSYNEQFF. V is TRBV12-3 or TRBV12-4 and J is TRBJ2-1; 15 bases are shared with TRBD2. The ends lost 5 bases at V and 0 bases at J; junction bases unmatched: 8. The CDR3 consists of 19 residues.

This clonotype was detected only a few times. The V call is TRBV3-1, the J call TRBJ1-5; D may be TRBD1 (6 bases). V was clipped by 2 bases and J by 3 bases, with 8 bases between them. Germline V gene lookup returns CDR1 LGHDT and CDR2 YNNKEL (reference sequence). This CDR3 is 14 amino acids long. This CDR3 is CASSQTGYNQPQHF. CDR3 DNA: TGTGCCAGCAGCCAAACAGGGTACAATCAGCCCCAGCATTTT.

This clonotype has at least ten counts. The V call is TRBV7-9, the J call TRBJ2-7; D perhaps matches TRBD1 (5 bases). The germline V gene has CDR1 SEHNR and CDR2 FQNEAQ (reference sequence). This CDR3 is built from 16 residues. V was cut by 5 bases and J by 0 bases, with 17 bases left in between. The CDR3 nucleotides read TGTGCCAGCAGCCCCGTCGCCAGGGTGAGCTCCTACGAGCAGTACTTC. It yields the protein CASSPVARVSSYEQYF.

This clonotype was observed at least ten times. This chain uses TRBV7-8 with TRBJ2-7, with 7 bases that match TRBD2. CDR1 and CDR2 from the germline V gene are SGHVS and FQNEAQ. The CDR3 runs 18 residues. V was clipped by 1 base and J by 2 bases; unmatched bases: 14. CDR3 in amino acids: CASSLEVVWEGTTYEQYF. For the CDR3, the DNA is TGTGCCAGCAGCTTAGAGGTCGTATGGGAGGGGACGACCTACGAGCAGTACTTC.

In its sample, this clonotype was seen many times. The chain couples TRBV5-1 to TRBJ1-1, with 12 bases that match TRBD1. CDR3 length equals 17 residues. Trimming removed 4 bases from V and 0 bases from J; junction bases left unmatched: 7. Germline V gene lookup returns CDR1 SGHRS and CDR2 YFSETQ. The CDR3 spells CASSDRDRGPMNTEAFF. The CDR3 nucleotides read TGCGCCAGCAGCGATCGGGACAGGGGGCCTATGAACACTGAAGCTTTCTTT.

There are a few counts of this clonotype. V and J are TRBV18 and TRBJ2-7; 9 nucleotides match TRBD2. With V trimmed by 0 bases and J by 6 bases, 6 bases remained unmatched. Germline-derived CDR1 and CDR2 are KGHSH and LQKENI. This CDR3 comprises 15 residues. CDR3 amino acids: CASSPPPGLASEQYF. The CDR3 bases are TGTGCCAGCTCACCACCCCCGGGACTAGCTTCCGAGCAGTACTTC. The full variable domain, with the rest looked up from reference TRBV18 and TRBJ2-7, is NAGVMQNPRHLVRRRGQEARLRCSPMKGHSHVYWYRQLPEEGLKFMVYLQKENIIDESGMPKERFSAEFPKEGPSILRIQQVVRGDSAAYFCASSPPPGLASEQYFGPGTRLTVT.

This clonotype was counted only a few times. The chain links TRBV29-1 to TRBJ2-7; 8 bases align to TRBD1. The CDR3 contains 17 residues. With 7 bases clipped from V and 5 bases from J, the junction kept 22 bases outside the gene matches. Germline V gives CDR1 SQVTM, CDR2 ANQGSEA. The CDR3 DNA reads TGCAGCGCCGGAGGCCGAGGACAGGGTTTTGGTTCGGACGAGCAGTACTTC. This gives the protein CSAGGRGQGFGSDEQYF.

This clonotype was seen more than once but under ten times. The chain employs TRBV3-1 and TRBJ1-2, with TRBD1 matching 9 bases. V trimming: 1 base; J trimming: 8 bases; junction bases outside the gene matches: 5. This CDR3 is 14 amino acids long. Looked up from germline, CDR1 is LGHDT and CDR2 is YNNKEL (reference sequence). As DNA, the CDR3 is TGTGCCAGCAGCCAAGGGACAGGGGTCGGCGGCTACACCTTC. This codes for CASSQGTGVGGYTF.

This clonotype was counted ten times or more. The V and J genes are TRBV20-1 and TRBJ2-5; D is uncertain. Deletions cut 1 base from V and 5 bases from J, with 11 bases between. This CDR3 spans 13 amino acids. Germline CDR1 DFQATT, CDR2 SNEGSKA (reference sequence). CDR3 sequence reads: CSARGSLGETQYF. Written as DNA, the CDR3 is TGCAGTGCTAGAGGTTCTCTAGGGGAGACCCAGTACTTC.

This clonotype was detected only a few times. The genes are TRBV5-1 and TRBJ2-7, with 10 bases lining up with TRBD2. Trimming removed 2 bases from V and 1 base from J; junction bases left unmatched: 12. This CDR3 region has 18 residues. The germline V gene has CDR1 SGHRS and CDR2 YFSETQ. CDR3 DNA sequence: TGCGCCAGCAGCTTCAGAACCGGACTAGCGGCGAGATCCTACGAGCAGTACTTC. This sequence encodes CASSFRTGLAARSYEQYF.

This clonotype has at least ten counts. This chain joins TRBV29-1 and TRBJ2-4; D possibly matches TRBD1 or TRBD2 (6 bases each). The CDR3 length is 16 residues. V gave up 7 bases and J gave up 6 bases, with 25 bases separating them. The germline V gene encodes CDR1 SQVTM and CDR2 ANQGSEA. In DNA form, the CDR3 reads TGCAGCGCCGCCCGAACCGACAGCCGGGGGCGAAACATTCAGTACTTC. Its translation: CSAARTDSRGRNIQYF.

The gene calls are TRBV12-3 or TRBV12-4 and TRBJ2-6; D possibly matches TRBD1 or TRBD2 (5 bases each). The CDR3 consists of 12 residues. Here the CDR3 DNA reads TGTGCTGGGGGATCTGGGGCCAACGTCCTGACTTTC. Its protein product is CAGGSGANVLTF.